The clone carrying this T cell receptor (beta chain) was detected only a few times. The sample comes from a study of blood T cell repertoires in COVID-19. Overall study: The analysed material was cDNA or gDNA that came from T cells, B-cell-depleted T cells, or PBMCs.

This table comes from immunoSEQ multiplex PCR, and its TCRdb copy is limited to in-frame clones, with some not included. The data contain some 20,000 clones, approximately 86% of them singletons. Germline V CDR1 and CDR2: MNHNS, SASEGT. The CDR3 length is 16 residues. Trimming cost V 3 bases and J 1 base; bases outside gene matches: 8. The specimen sequenced was peripheral blood. The rearrangement uses TRBV6-1 and TRBJ2-5; 7 positions match TRBD2. The source of this sequence is a human donor with acute or convalescent COVID-19. The donor label of this sample is uncertain. CDR3 DNA: TGTGCCAGCAGTGAGTCCCCACTAGCGCCCCAAGAGACCCAGTACTTC. Encoded protein: CASSESPLAPQETQYF.